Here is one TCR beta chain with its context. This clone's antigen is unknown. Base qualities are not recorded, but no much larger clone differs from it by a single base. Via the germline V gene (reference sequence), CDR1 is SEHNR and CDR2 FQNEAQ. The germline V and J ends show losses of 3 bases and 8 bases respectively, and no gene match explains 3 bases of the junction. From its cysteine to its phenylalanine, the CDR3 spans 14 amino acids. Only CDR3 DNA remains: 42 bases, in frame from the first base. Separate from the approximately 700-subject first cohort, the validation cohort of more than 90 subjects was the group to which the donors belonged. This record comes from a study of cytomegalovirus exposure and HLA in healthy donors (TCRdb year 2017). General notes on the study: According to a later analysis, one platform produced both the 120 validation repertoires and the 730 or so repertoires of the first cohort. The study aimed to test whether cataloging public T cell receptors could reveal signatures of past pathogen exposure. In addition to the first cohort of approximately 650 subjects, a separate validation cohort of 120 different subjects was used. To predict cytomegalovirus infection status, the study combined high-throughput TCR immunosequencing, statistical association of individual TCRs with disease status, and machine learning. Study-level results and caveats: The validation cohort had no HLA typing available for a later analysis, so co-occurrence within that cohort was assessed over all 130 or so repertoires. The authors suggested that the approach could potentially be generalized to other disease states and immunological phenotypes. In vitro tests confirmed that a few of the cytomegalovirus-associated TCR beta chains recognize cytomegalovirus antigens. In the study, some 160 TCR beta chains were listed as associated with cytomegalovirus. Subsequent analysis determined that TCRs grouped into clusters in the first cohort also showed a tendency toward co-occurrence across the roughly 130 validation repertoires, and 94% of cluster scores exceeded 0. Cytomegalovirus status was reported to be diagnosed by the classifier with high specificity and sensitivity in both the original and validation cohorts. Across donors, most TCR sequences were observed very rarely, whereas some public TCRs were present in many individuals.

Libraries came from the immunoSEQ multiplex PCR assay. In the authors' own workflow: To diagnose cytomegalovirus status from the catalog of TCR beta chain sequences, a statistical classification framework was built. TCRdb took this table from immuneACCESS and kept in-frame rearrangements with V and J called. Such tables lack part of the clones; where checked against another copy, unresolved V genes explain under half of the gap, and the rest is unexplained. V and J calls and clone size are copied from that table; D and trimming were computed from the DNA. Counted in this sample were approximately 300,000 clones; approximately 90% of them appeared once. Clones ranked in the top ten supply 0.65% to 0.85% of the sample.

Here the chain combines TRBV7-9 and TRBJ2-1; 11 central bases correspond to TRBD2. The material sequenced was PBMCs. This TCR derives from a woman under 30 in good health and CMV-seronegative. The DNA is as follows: TGTGCCAGCAGCTTTAGCGGGAGGGCGGATGAGCAGTTCTTC. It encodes CASSFSGRADEQFF.